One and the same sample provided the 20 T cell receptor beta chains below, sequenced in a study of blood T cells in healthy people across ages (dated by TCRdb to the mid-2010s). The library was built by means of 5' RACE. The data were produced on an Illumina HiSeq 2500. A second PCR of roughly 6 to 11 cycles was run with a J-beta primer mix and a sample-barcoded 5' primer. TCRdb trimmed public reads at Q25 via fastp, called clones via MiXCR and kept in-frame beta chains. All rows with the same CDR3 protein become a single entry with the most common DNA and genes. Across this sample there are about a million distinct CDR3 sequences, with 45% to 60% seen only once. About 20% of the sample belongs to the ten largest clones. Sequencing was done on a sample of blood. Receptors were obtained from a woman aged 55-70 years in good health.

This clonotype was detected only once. The CDR3 sequence: CASSLLTVGRLNQPQHF. DNA of the CDR3: TGTGCCAGCAGTTTATTGACAGTTGGACGTCTCAATCAGCCCCAGCATTTT. The chain carries TRBV28 and TRBJ1-5; tentative D call: TRBD1 (5 bases). Trimming left V 1 base short and J 3 bases short, with 16 bases between. Germline CDR1 and CDR2: MDHEN and SYDVKM. CDR3 length: 17 residues.

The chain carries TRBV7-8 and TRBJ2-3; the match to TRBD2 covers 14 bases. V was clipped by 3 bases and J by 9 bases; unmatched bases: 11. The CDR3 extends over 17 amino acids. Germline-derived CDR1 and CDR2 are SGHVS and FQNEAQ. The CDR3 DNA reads TGTGCCAGCAGCTTGGGACTAGCGGGAGTGCTTGGCATCACGCAGTATTTT. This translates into CASSLGLAGVLGITQYF.

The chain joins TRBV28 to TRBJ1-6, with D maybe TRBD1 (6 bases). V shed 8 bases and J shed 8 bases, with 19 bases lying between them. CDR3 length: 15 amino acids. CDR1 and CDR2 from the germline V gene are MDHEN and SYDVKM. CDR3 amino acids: CASFVSRTDHSPLHF. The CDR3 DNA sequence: TGTGCCAGCTTCGTCTCCCGGACAGACCATTCACCCCTCCACTTT.

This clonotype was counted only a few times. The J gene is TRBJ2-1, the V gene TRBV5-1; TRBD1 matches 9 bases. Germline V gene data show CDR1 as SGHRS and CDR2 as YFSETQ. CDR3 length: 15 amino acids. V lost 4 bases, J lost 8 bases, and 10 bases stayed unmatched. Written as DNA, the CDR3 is TGCGCCAGCAGCCCTGACAGGGGGGATGGCGATGAGCAGTTCTTC. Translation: CASSPDRGDGDEQFF.

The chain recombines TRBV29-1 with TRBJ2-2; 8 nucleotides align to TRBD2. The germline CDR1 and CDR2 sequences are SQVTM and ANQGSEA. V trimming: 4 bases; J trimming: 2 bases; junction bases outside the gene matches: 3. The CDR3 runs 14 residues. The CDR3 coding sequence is TGCAGCGTTGGACTAGCGTTTAACACCGGGGAGCTGTTTTTT. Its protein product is CSVGLAFNTGELFF.

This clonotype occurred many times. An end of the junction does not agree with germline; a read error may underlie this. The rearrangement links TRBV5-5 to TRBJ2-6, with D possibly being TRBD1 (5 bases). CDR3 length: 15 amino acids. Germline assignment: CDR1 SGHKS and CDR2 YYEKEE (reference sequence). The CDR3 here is CASSLTGTGANVLTF. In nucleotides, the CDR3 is TGCGCCAGCAGCCTCACAGGTACTGGGGCCAACGTCCTGACTTTC.

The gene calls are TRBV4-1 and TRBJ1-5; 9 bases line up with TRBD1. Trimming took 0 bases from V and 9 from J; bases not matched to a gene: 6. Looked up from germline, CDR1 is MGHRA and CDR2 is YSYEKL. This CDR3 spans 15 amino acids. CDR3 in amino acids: CASSQDGTGFGPQHF. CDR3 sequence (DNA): TGCGCCAGCAGCCAAGATGGGACAGGGTTCGGGCCCCAGCATTTT.

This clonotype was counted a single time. CDR3 amino acids: CASGYPNTDTQYF. The CDR3 nucleotides read TGTGCCAGCGGCTACCCCAACACAGATACGCAGTATTTT. This chain connects TRBV6-5 to TRBJ2-3; D ambiguous. From germline, CDR1 is MNHEY and CDR2 SVGAGI. CDR3 length: 13 amino acids. The ends were cut back, 8 bases at V and 2 bases at J, with 11 bases in the middle.

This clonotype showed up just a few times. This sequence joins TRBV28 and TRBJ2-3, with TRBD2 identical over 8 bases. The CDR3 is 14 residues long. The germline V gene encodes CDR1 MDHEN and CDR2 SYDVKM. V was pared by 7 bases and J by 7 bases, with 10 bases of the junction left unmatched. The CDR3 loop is CASIKAGGRHTQYF. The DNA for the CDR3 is TGTGCCAGCATCAAGGCGGGAGGTCGTCATACGCAGTATTTT.

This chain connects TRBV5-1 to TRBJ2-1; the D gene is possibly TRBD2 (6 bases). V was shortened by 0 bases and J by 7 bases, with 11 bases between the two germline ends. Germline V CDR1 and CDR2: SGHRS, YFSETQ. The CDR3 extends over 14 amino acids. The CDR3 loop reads CASSLGDSTNEQFF. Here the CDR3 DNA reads TGCGCCAGCAGCTTGGGGGACTCAACTAATGAGCAGTTCTTC.

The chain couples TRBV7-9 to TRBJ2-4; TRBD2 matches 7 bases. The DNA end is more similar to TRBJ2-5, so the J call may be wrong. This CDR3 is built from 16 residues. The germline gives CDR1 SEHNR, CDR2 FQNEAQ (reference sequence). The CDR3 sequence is CASSFVPSGAQETQYF. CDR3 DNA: TGTGCCAGCAGCTTTGTCCCTAGCGGAGCCCAAGAGACCCAGTACTTC.

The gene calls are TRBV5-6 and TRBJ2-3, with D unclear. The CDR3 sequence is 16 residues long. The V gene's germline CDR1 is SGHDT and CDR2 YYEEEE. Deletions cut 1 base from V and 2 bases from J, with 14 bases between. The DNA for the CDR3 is TGTGCCAGCAGCTTGTTGTTTGGTGTGCTCACAGATACGCAGTATTTT. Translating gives CASSLLFGVLTDTQYF.

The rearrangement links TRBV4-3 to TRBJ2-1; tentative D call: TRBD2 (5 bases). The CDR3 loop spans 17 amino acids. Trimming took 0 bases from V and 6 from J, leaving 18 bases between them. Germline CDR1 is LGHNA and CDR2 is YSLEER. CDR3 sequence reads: CASSQEDGPGGGNEQFF. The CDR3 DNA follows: TGCGCCAGCAGCCAAGAGGACGGGCCTGGAGGCGGCAATGAGCAGTTCTTC.

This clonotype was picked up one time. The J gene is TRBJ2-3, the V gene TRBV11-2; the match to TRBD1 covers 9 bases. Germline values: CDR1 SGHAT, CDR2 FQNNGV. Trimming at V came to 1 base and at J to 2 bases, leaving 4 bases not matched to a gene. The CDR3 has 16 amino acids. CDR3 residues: CASSLGDRATTDTQYF. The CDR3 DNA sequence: TGTGCCAGCAGCTTAGGGGACAGGGCCACCACAGATACGCAGTATTTT.

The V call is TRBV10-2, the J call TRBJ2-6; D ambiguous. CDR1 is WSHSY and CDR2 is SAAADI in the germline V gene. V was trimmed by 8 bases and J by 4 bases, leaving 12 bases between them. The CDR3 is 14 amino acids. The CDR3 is CASDGATGANVLTF. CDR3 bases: TGCGCCAGCGACGGAGCGACGGGGGCCAACGTCCTGACTTTC.

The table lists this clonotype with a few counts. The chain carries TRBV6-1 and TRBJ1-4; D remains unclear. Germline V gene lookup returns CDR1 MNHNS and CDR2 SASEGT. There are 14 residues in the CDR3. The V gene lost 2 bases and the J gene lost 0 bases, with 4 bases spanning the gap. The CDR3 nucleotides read TGTGCCAGCAGTGAAAGCTCAACTAATGAAAAACTGTTTTTT. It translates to CASSESSTNEKLFF.

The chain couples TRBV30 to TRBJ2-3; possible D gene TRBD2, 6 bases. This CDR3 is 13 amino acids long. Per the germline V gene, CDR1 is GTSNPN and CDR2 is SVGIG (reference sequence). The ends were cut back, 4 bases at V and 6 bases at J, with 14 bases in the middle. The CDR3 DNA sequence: TGTGCCTGGACTAGCAGGAGGGCCGATACGCAGTATTTT. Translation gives CAWTSRRADTQYF.

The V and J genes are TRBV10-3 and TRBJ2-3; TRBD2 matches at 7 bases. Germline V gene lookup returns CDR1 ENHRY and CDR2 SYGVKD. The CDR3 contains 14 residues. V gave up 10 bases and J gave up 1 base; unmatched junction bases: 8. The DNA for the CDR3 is TGTGCCACCACTAAAGCGGGACGCACAGATACGCAGTATTTT. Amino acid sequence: CATTKAGRTDTQYF.

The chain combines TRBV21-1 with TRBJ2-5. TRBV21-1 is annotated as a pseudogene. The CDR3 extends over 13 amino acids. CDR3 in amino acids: CACRPSTVKTQYF. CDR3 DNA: TGTGCCTGCCGGCCGAGTACGGTCAAGACCCAGTACTTC.

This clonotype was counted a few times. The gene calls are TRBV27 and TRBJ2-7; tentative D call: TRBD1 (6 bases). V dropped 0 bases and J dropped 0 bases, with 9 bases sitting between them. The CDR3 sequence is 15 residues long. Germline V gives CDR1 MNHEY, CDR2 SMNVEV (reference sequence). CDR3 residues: CASSLSTGYSYEQYF. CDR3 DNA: TGTGCCAGCAGTTTATCGACAGGCTACTCCTACGAGCAGTACTTC.